The 16 T cell receptor beta chains in this list originate from one sample, sequenced in a study of T cells in Graves' hyperthyroidism and ophthalmopathy. RNA transcripts yielded amplified TCR beta CDR3 regions. Using the HTBI primer set, a first-round RT-PCR was run on the TCR CDR3. TCRdb independently ran MiXCR on the multiplex PCR reads; one entry per CDR3 protein. Of hundreds of thousands of distinct CDR3 sequences in the sample, 15% to 20% are singletons; the top ten hold over 45%. The sample was blood. The origin of the receptors is a man in his forties with Graves' ophthalmopathy.

To note about this clonotype: A much bigger clone sits one base away, suggesting this may be a read error. This chain joins TRBV2 and TRBJ1-1; D might be TRBD1 (6 bases). The CDR3 spans 11 residues. Trimming stripped 4 bases from V and 8 bases from J, with 8 bases between. Per germline, CDR1 SNHLY and CDR2 FYNNEI. CDR3 sequence: CASSVTGEAFF. The CDR3 coding sequence is TGTGCCAGCAGTGTCACAGGGGAAGCTTTCTTT.

The chain carries TRBV28 and TRBJ1-2, with 7 bases fitting TRBD1. J gave up 6 bases and V 2 bases, and 3 bases lay outside the gene matches. Per germline, CDR1 MDHEN and CDR2 SYDVKM. The CDR3 covers 13 residues. Here the CDR3 reads CASSLGQDNGYTF. For the CDR3, the DNA is TGTGCCAGCAGTTTAGGACAGGATAATGGCTACACCTTC.

This clonotype was found a few times. The V and J genes are TRBV19 and TRBJ2-1, with no clear D. This CDR3 is built from 14 residues. Trimming removed 7 bases at V and 2 bases at J, with 12 bases between. Germline lookup yields CDR1 LNHDA and CDR2 SQIVND (reference sequence). This CDR3 reads CASKAAPPYNEQFF. The CDR3 DNA sequence: TGTGCCAGTAAGGCGGCGCCCCCCTACAATGAGCAGTTCTTC.

This clonotype was recorded once. V gene TRBV10-3 combines with J gene TRBJ1-3, with D possibly matching TRBD1 (5 bases). The CDR3 runs 10 residues. V lost 8 bases, J lost 9 bases, and 8 bases lay in between. Germline assignment: CDR1 ENHRY and CDR2 SYGVKD. This CDR3 is CAIGAGTIYF. As DNA, the CDR3 is TGTGCCATCGGGGCCGGCACCATATATTTT.

This clonotype has a count of ten or more. The rearrangement links TRBV7-2 to TRBJ2-3; no definite D call. Germline lookup yields CDR1 SGHTA and CDR2 FQGNSA. This CDR3 spans 16 amino acids. Trimming stripped 8 bases from V and 0 bases from J, with 18 bases between. Here the CDR3 DNA reads TGTGCCAGCCTCAGTAGGTTGCGGCGTAGCACAGATACGCAGTATTTT. Protein product: CASLSRLRRSTDTQYF.

This clonotype was detected only a few times. V and J are TRBV7-2 and TRBJ2-2; no reliable D call. Deletions cut 2 bases from V and 5 bases from J, with 9 bases between. Germline lookup yields CDR1 SGHTA and CDR2 FQGNSA. CDR3 length equals 14 residues. CDR3 amino acids: CASSLRLTTGELFF. The CDR3 nucleotides are TGTGCCAGCAGCTTAAGGCTAACGACCGGGGAGCTGTTTTTT.

This clonotype was seen at least ten times. The chain combines TRBV6-1 with TRBJ2-7, with TRBD2 matching over 11 bases. Germline CDR1 is MNHNS and CDR2 is SASEGT. V gave up 7 bases and J gave up 5 bases; unmatched junction bases: 16. The CDR3 is 17 residues long. CDR3 nucleotide sequence: TGTGCCAGCACTCAAATTAGACTAGCGGGGCGCGGAGACGAGCAGTACTTC. As protein: CASTQIRLAGRGDEQYF.

This clonotype was counted at least ten times. V usage is TRBV12-5 and J usage is TRBJ2-3; tentative D call: TRBD2 (5 bases). The CDR3 is 16 residues long. CDR1 and CDR2 from the germline V gene are LGHNT and FRNRAP. Trimming shortened V by 0 bases and J by 2 bases, and 12 bases separated the two germline ends. CDR3 residues: CASGLVTGITTDTQYF. The CDR3 nucleotides read TGTGCTAGTGGTTTGGTAACGGGGATCACCACAGATACGCAGTATTTT.

V and J are TRBV4-1 and TRBJ2-7; a weak D match, TRBD2 (7 bases). The V gene's germline CDR1 is MGHRA and CDR2 YSYEKL. CDR3 length: 17 residues. V lost 3 bases and J lost 3, with 21 bases in between. Here the CDR3 reads CASSQSSLGGDNYEQYF. The CDR3 bases are TGCGCCAGCAGCCAGAGCTCCCTTGGGGGGGACAACTACGAGCAGTACTTC.

This sequence joins TRBV6-2 or TRBV6-3 and TRBJ2-2; D possibly corresponds to TRBD1 (5 bases). CDR3 length: 16 amino acids. Trimming took 7 bases from V and 4 from J, leaving 19 bases between them. Germline CDR1 reads MNHEY; CDR2 reads SVGEGT. As DNA, the CDR3 is TGTGCCAGCAATCCACCCCCAGGGAAAGGCACCGGGGAGCTGTTTTTT. It yields the protein CASNPPPGKGTGELFF.

This clonotype occurred many times. The V call is TRBV6-1, the J call TRBJ2-3; TRBD1 aligns across 8 bases. The CDR3 has 14 amino acids. Germline V gives CDR1 MNHNS, CDR2 SASEGT. V gave up 6 bases and J gave up 4 bases; unmatched junction bases: 6. CDR3 bases: TGTGCCAGCAGCCCAGGGGGCGACCCAGATACGCAGTATTTT. Its translation: CASSPGGDPDTQYF.

The chain recombines TRBV12-5 with TRBJ2-5; TRBD2 aligns across 9 bases. There are 18 residues in the CDR3. V shed 0 bases, J shed 1 base, and the junction held 9 bases outside the gene matches. Germline V gene lookup returns CDR1 LGHNT and CDR2 FRNRAP. In DNA form, the CDR3 reads TGTGCTAGTGGTTTGGTAGTCAGTAGCGGGGGATTCCAAGAGACCCAGTACTTC. Translation: CASGLVVSSGGFQETQYF. Drawing the rest from reference TRBV12-5 and TRBJ2-5, the complete variable domain is DARVTQTPRHKVTEMGQEVTMRCQPILGHNTVFWYRQTMMQGLELLAYFRNRAPLDDSGMPKDRFSAEMPDATLATLKIQPSEPRDSAVYFCASGLVVSSGGFQETQYFGPGTRLLVL.

The V gene is TRBV5-1, the J gene TRBJ2-3; no firm D call. Germline V gene data show CDR1 as SGHRS and CDR2 as YFSETQ. The CDR3 is 16 amino acids. V shed 2 bases and J shed 2 bases, with 15 bases lying between them. In DNA form, the CDR3 reads TGCGCCAGCAGCTTAAGACTCCTAACCTCCACAGATACGCAGTATTTT. This encodes CASSLRLLTSTDTQYF.

The table lists this clonotype with a few counts. The chain joins TRBV3-1 to TRBJ2-5, with D possibly being TRBD1 or TRBD2 (5 bases each). Germline lookup yields CDR1 LGHDT and CDR2 YNNKEL (reference sequence). This CDR3 is 14 amino acids long. V was shortened by 4 bases and J by 0 bases, with 9 bases between the two germline ends. In nucleotides, the CDR3 is TGTGCCAGCAGCCGATGGGACGACCAAGAGACCCAGTACTTC. It codes for CASSRWDDQETQYF.

The chain combines TRBV11-1 with TRBJ1-1, with 7 bases aligning to TRBD1. Trimming at V came to 3 bases and at J to 1 base, leaving 11 bases not matched to a gene. The CDR3 length is 17 residues. Germline V CDR1 and CDR2: SGHAT, FQDESV (reference sequence). The CDR3 DNA reads as TGTGCCAGCAGCTTGGTTCAATTACAGGGGACGAACACTGAAGCTTTCTTT. Protein sequence: CASSLVQLQGTNTEAFF.

In this sample, this clonotype turned up many times. The gene calls are TRBV24-1 and TRBJ1-1; 7 nucleotides agree with TRBD1. V shed 1 base, J shed 10 bases, and the junction held 2 bases outside the gene matches. Germline values: CDR1 KGHDR, CDR2 SFDVKD. The CDR3 length is 12 residues. Here the CDR3 reads CATSDLRGRAFF. The CDR3 DNA reads as TGTGCCACCAGTGATTTAAGGGGGCGAGCTTTCTTT.